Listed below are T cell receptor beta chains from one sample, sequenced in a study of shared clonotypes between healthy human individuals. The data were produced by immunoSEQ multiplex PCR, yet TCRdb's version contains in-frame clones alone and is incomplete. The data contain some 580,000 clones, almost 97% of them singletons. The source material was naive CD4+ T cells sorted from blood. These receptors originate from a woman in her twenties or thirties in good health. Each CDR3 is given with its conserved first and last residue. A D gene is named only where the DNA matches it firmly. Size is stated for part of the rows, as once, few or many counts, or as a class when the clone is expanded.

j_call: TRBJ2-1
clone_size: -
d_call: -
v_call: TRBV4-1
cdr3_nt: TGCGCCAGCAGCCAAGTGCTAGCCCGCCAGAGCTCCTACAATGAGCAGTTCTTC
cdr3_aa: CASSQVLARQSSYNEQFF

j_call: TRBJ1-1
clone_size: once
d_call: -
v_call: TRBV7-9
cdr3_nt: TGTGCCAGCAGCTTAGTATCTGAAGCTTTCTTT
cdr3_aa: CASSLVSEAFF

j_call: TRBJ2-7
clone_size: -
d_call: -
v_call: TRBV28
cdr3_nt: TGTGCCAGCACCCCAGGGGGGTCCGTTCACGAGCAGTACTTC
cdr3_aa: CASTPGGSVHEQYF

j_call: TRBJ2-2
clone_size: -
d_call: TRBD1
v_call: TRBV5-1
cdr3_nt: TGCGCCAGCAGTCGCGACGGGACAGGGGGCCACGGGGAGCTGTTTTTT
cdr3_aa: CASSRDGTGGHGELFF

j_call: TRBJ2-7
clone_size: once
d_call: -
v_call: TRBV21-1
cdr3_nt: TGTGCCAGCAGCAACCGGTTTCGCTACGAGCAGTACTTC
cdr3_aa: CASSNRFRYEQYF

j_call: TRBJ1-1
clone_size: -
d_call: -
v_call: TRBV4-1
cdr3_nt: TGCGCCAGCAGCCAAGATCGTACAGGGTTTATGAACACTGAAGCTTTCTTT
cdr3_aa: CASSQDRTGFMNTEAFF

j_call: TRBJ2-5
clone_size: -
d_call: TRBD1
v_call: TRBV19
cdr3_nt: TGTGCCAGTAGGACAGGGGAAGAGACCCAGTACTTC
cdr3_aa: CASRTGEETQYF

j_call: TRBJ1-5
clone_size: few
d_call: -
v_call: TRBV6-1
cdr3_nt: TGTGCCAGCAGTGTCAGGCAGAATAGCAATCAGCCCCAGCATTTT
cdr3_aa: CASSVRQNSNQPQHF

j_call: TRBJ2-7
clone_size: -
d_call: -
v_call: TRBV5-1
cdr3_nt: TGCGCCAGCAGCCCTGGTGACAGCTACGAGCAGTACTTC
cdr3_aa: CASSPGDSYEQYF

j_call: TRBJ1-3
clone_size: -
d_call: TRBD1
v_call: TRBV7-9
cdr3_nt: TGTGCCAGCAGCCCGCCTTACCGGGACAGGGCCGGAAACACCATATATTTT
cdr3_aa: CASSPPYRDRAGNTIYF

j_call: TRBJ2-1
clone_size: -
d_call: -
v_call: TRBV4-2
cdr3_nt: TGTGCCAGCAGCCAAGTTGAGGGATCGTACAATGAGCAGTTCTTC
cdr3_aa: CASSQVEGSYNEQFF

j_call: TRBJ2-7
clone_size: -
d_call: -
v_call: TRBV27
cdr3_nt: TGTGCCAGCAGTCCCTCAAAGCGGGCCGCCTACGAGCAGTACTTC
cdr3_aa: CASSPSKRAAYEQYF

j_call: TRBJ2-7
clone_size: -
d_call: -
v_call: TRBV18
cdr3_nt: TGTGCCAGCTCACCGCCCCATTTGGGTGATAGCTACGAGCAGTACTTC
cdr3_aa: CASSPPHLGDSYEQYF

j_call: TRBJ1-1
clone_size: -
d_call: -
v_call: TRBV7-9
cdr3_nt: TGTGCCAGCAGCTTAGAACGGGACACTGAAGCTTTCTTT
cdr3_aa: CASSLERDTEAFF

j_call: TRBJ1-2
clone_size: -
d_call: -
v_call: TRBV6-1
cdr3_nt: TGTGCCAGCAGTGAAAGAGAAGCCCATGGCTACACCTTC
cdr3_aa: CASSEREAHGYTF

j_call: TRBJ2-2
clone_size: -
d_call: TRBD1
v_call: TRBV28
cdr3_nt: TGTGCCAGCAGATCAATCGGGACAGCGACCGGGGAGCTGTTTTTT
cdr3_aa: CASRSIGTATGELFF

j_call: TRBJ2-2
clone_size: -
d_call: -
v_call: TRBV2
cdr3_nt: TGTGCCAGCAGGACGGGCAGGGCGCCCACCGGGGAGCTGTTTTTT
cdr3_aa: CASRTGRAPTGELFF

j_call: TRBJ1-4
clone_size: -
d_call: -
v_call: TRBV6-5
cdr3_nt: TGTGCCAGCAGCCAAGACAGGAGAAATGAAAAACTGTTTTTT
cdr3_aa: CASSQDRRNEKLFF

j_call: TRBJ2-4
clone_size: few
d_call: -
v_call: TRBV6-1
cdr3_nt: TGTGCCAGCAGTGAACAGGCGATAGCCAAAAACATTCAGTACTTC
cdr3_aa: CASSEQAIAKNIQYF

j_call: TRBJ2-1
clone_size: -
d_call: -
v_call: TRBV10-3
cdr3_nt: TGTGCCATCAGAATTGGAGACTCAGACCTCCATGAGCAGTTCTTC
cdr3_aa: CAIRIGDSDLHEQFF

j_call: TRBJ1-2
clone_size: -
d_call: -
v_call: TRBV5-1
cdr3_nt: TGCGCCAGCAGCTTGGTGGACGGTACTAACTATGGCTACACCTTC
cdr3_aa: CASSLVDGTNYGYTF

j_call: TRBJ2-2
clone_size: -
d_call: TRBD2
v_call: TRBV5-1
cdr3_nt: TGCGCCAGCAGCCCAACTAGCGGGTATTACACCGGGGAGCTGTTTTTT
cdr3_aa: CASSPTSGYYTGELFF

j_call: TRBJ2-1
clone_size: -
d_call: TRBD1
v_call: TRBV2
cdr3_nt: TGTGCCAGCAGTGGCGGGACAGGGTCTTATGAGCAGTTCTTC
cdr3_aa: CASSGGTGSYEQFF

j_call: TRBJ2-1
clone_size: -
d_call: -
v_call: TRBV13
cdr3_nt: TGTGCCAGCAGCTTACAGGGTCGTGAGCAGTTCTTC
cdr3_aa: CASSLQGREQFF

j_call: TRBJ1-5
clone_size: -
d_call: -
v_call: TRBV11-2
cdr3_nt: TGTGCCAGCAGCCCTTATAGCAATCAGCCCCAGCATTTT
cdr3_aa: CASSPYSNQPQHF

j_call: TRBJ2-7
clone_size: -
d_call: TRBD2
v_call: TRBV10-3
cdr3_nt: TGTGCCATCAGTGAGTCGAAGGCTAGCGGGAGCTACGAGCAGTACTTC
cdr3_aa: CAISESKASGSYEQYF

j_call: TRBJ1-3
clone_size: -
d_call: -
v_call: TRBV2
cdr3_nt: TGTGCCAGCATTTTCAGGGACTCTGGAAACACCATATATTTT
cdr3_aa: CASIFRDSGNTIYF

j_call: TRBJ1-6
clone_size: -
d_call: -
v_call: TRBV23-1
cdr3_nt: TGCGCCAGCAGTCAACTGAGACAAGGGCGAGTGTCACCCCTCCACTTT
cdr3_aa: CASSQLRQGRVSPLHF

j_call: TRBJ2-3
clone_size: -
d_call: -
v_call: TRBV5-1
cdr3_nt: TGCGCCAGCAGCTTTGGGGGCGGCGGGGATACGCAGTATTTT
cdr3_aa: CASSFGGGGDTQYF

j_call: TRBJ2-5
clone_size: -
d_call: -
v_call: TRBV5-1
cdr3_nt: TGCGCCAGCAGCTTGGCCTCGCGGCGGGAGACCCAGTACTTC
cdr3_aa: CASSLASRRETQYF

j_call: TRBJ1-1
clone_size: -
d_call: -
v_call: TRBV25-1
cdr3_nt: TGTGCCAGCAGTTTGGCGAACACTGAAGCTTTCTTT
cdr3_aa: CASSLANTEAFF

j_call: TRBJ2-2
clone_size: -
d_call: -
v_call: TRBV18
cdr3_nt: TGTGCCAGCTCACCACGGGACACCGGGGAGCTGTTTTTT
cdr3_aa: CASSPRDTGELFF

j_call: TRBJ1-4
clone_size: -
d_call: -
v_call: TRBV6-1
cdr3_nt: TGTGCCAGCAGTCCTAGCGTGCGCGGACAAGAAAAACTGTTTTTT
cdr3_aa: CASSPSVRGQEKLFF

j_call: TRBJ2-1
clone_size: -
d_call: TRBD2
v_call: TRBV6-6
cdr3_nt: TGTGCCAGCAGTTGGGAGGGAGGGCCGGGTGAGCAGTTCTTC
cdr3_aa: CASSWEGGPGEQFF

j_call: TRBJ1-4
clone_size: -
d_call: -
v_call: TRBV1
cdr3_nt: TGCACCAGCAGCCAGCACCGGGACAGAAGATATGAAAAACTGTTTTTT
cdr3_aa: CTSSQHRDRRYEKLFF

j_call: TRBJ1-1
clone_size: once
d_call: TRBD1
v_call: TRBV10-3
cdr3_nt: TGTGCCATCTGTGGGACAGCCCGTGTCACTGAAGCTTTCTTT
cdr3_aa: CAICGTARVTEAFF

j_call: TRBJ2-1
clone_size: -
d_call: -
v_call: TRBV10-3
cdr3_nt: TGTGCCATCAGGACACAGGGCAAAGGGGAGCAGTTCTTC
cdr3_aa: CAIRTQGKGEQFF

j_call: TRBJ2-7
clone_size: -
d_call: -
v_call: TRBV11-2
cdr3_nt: TGTGCCAGCAGCTTAGATCGGTGGAGCGGTAGGAGTCCCGAGCAGTACTTC
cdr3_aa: CASSLDRWSGRSPEQYF

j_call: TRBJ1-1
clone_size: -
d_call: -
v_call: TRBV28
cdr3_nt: TGTGCCAGCAGGCAAGGAAGGGCAAGGGGGACTGAAGCTTTCTTT
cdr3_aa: CASRQGRARGTEAFF

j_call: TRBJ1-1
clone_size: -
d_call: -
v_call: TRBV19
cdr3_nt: TGTGCCAGTAGGCGACATTCGAACACTGAAGCTTTCTTT
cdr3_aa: CASRRHSNTEAFF

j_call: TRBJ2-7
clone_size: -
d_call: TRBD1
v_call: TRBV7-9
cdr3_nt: TGTGCCAGCAGCCCCCAGCCTCTTTTTAGAGGGGGCGGCGAGCAGTACTTC
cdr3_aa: CASSPQPLFRGGGEQYF

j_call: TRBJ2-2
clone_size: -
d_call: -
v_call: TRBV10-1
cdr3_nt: TGCGCCAGCAGTTCGGGACTCCTCACCGGGGAGCTGTTTTTT
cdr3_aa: CASSSGLLTGELFF

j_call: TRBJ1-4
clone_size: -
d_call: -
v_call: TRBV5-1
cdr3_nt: TGCGCCAGCAGCTTGGCCAGGGTCTCCACTAATGAAAAACTGTTTTTT
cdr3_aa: CASSLARVSTNEKLFF